A single sample gave rise to the 21 T cell receptor beta chains below, sequenced in a study of neurological immune-mediated disorders. Time point meaning: longitudinal time-point 1 (baseline). MiXCR, applied by TCRdb to the 5' RACE reads, yields one record per CDR3 protein. The profile covers more than 70,000 distinct CDR3 sequences, with roughly 10% appearing a single time and more than 9% taken by the ten largest. The sample consisted of PBMCs. The receptors shown here come from a man aged 30-40 years in good health.

In its sample, this clonotype was seen a few times. The rearrangement uses TRBV20-1 and TRBJ2-1, with unresolved D. The CDR3 is made up of 13 amino acids. V lost 5 bases to trimming and J lost 4 bases, with 12 bases between them. Per germline, CDR1 DFQATT and CDR2 SNEGSKA (reference sequence). The CDR3 here is CSAVDPSYNEQFF. DNA for the CDR3: TGCAGTGCTGTCGACCCTTCATACAATGAGCAGTTCTTC.

This clonotype showed up many times. The chain has TRBV6-1 and TRBJ1-2, with 7 bases fitting TRBD1. The trim removed 1 base at V and 5 bases at J, leaving 7 bases unmatched. Germline V gives CDR1 MNHNS, CDR2 SASEGT. There are 15 residues in the CDR3. Here the CDR3 reads CASSEEGGGWYGYTF. The CDR3 DNA sequence: TGTGCCAGCAGTGAAGAAGGGGGCGGCTGGTATGGCTACACCTTC.

This clonotype was counted many times. The rearrangement joins TRBV5-1 to TRBJ2-2; D is undetermined. Trimming removed 4 bases at V and 2 bases at J, with 12 bases between. This CDR3 contains 15 residues. CDR1 and CDR2 (germline): SGHRS, YFSETQ. As DNA, the CDR3 is TGCGCCAGCAGCCCCGGAGCACCTAACACCGGGGAGCTGTTTTTT. Protein product: CASSPGAPNTGELFF.

This clonotype showed up many times. The rearrangement uses TRBV27 and TRBJ2-7, with 10 positions matching TRBD2. Germline-derived CDR1 and CDR2 are MNHEY and SMNVEV (reference sequence). CDR3 length: 15 residues. The junction had 8 bases not matched to a gene; V was cut back by 5 bases and J by 4 bases. The CDR3 protein is CASSPIAGGIYEQYF. In DNA form, the CDR3 reads TGTGCCAGCAGTCCCATAGCGGGAGGTATATACGAGCAGTACTTC.

This clonotype was picked up a small number of times. J is TRBJ1-5 and V is TRBV20-1; 10 nucleotides match TRBD1. The CDR3 has 16 residues. The V and J ends lost 6 bases and 3 bases, in that order; junction bases with no gene match: 11. Germline V gene lookup returns CDR1 DFQATT and CDR2 SNEGSKA (reference sequence). The CDR3 DNA reads as TGCAGTGCGCCAAATCCCGGGACAGGGGACAATCAGCCCCAGCATTTT. Its protein is CSAPNPGTGDNQPQHF.

The sample holds many counts of this clonotype. V gene TRBV20-1 combines with J gene TRBJ2-2; TRBD2 matches 7 bases. J lost 0 bases, V lost 6 bases, and 16 bases had no gene match. Per the germline V gene, CDR1 is DFQATT and CDR2 is SNEGSKA (reference sequence). The CDR3 is 18 residues long. CDR3 region: CSASGGLTGGTNTGELFF. Here the CDR3 DNA reads TGCAGTGCCTCGGGGGGACTAACGGGAGGCACGAACACCGGGGAGCTGTTTTTT.

Concerning this clonotype itself: The germline gene is not matched at one end of the junction; a read error may be the cause. The V gene is TRBV27, the J gene TRBJ1-1; D remains unclear. CDR3 length: 14 amino acids. CDR1 MNHEY and CDR2 SMNVEV come from the germline V gene (reference sequence). CDR3 residues: CASSSLLMNTEAIF. Written as DNA, the CDR3 is TGTGCCAGCAGTTCACTCCTAATGAACACTGAAGCTATCTTT.

Many counts were recorded for this clonotype. The rearrangement uses TRBV4-2 and TRBJ2-3, with 11 bases that match TRBD2. V shed 1 base and J 5 bases; nucleotides not matched to a gene: 5. The germline V gene encodes CDR1 LGHNA and CDR2 YNFKEQ. CDR3 length: 16 amino acids. This chain's CDR3 is CASSQAPSGGLDTQYF. In DNA form, the CDR3 reads TGTGCCAGCAGCCAAGCGCCTAGCGGGGGGCTAGATACGCAGTATTTT.

The V and J genes are TRBV12-3 or TRBV12-4 and TRBJ2-1; 11 nucleotides match TRBD2. The CDR3 is 14 residues long. With 5 bases clipped from V and 7 bases from J, the junction kept 4 bases outside the gene matches. This CDR3 is CASSRSGRGNEQFF. The CDR3 DNA reads as TGTGCCAGCAGTCGTAGCGGGAGGGGGAATGAGCAGTTCTTC.

This clonotype was detected ten times or more. The gene calls are TRBV7-2 and TRBJ2-5, with 7 bases aligning to TRBD2. This CDR3 has 15 residues. Losses at the gene ends were 3 bases for V and 4 bases for J; bases not matched to a gene: 8. Per germline, CDR1 SGHTA and CDR2 FQGNSA. CDR3 protein: CASSFTGGRGETQYF. CDR3 DNA sequence: TGTGCCAGCAGCTTCACCGGGGGGAGGGGAGAGACCCAGTACTTC.

The chain carries TRBV5-1 and TRBJ2-1; 8 nucleotides agree with TRBD1. Germline assignment: CDR1 SGHRS and CDR2 YFSETQ. CDR3 length equals 16 residues. After removal of 2 bases from V and 2 bases from J, the junction contained 6 bases not matched to a gene. In nucleotides, the CDR3 is TGCGCCAGCAGCTTTCCGGACAGGGTAGCCTACAATGAGCAGTTCTTC. Protein product: CASSFPDRVAYNEQFF.

As to this clonotype: A much larger clone sits a single nucleotide away, making a read error possible. V and J are TRBV3-1 and TRBJ2-1, with 8 bases fitting TRBD2. The CDR3 is 15 residues long. Germline V gene sequence: CDR1 LGHDT, CDR2 YNNKEL (reference sequence). Trimming removed 2 bases from V and 8 bases from J; junction bases left unmatched: 8. CDR3 DNA sequence: TGTGCCAGCAGCCAAAGCCGGGAGGGTATGGATGAGCAGTTCTTC. The encoded protein is CASSQSREGMDEQFF.

This clonotype was counted ten times or more. The chain carries TRBV28 and TRBJ2-5; D possibly matches TRBD1 or TRBD2 (5 bases each). V was clipped by 10 bases and J by 1 base, with 10 bases between them. Per germline, CDR1 MDHEN and CDR2 SYDVKM. The CDR3 length is 12 residues. CDR3 in DNA: TGTGCCATACGTGGGACCCAAGAGACCCAGTACTTC. Translation gives CAIRGTQETQYF.

CDR3 in DNA: TGTGCCTGGACCGGCGCTGGAAACACCATATATTTT. Encoded protein: CAWTGAGNTIYF. This chain joins TRBV30 and TRBJ1-3; D call uncertain. The V end was cut by 4 bases, the J end by 2 bases, with 6 bases between. This CDR3 region has 12 residues. Germline lookup yields CDR1 GTSNPN and CDR2 SVGIG (reference sequence).

This clonotype has ten or more counts. The V and J genes are TRBV10-3 and TRBJ2-5, with D possibly matching TRBD2 (5 bases). Germline-derived CDR1 and CDR2 are ENHRY and SYGVKD. CDR3 length equals 13 residues. The V gene lost 0 bases and the J gene lost 4 bases, with 6 bases spanning the gap. Here the CDR3 reads CAISESAGETQYF. DNA for the CDR3: TGTGCCATCAGTGAGTCTGCGGGAGAGACCCAGTACTTC.

At least ten counts were recorded for this clonotype. This sequence joins TRBV28 and TRBJ2-2; the match to TRBD1 covers 10 bases. Germline V lookup: CDR1 MDHEN, CDR2 SYDVKM. This CDR3 spans 16 amino acids. V gave up 6 bases and J gave up 0 bases; unmatched junction bases: 4. The DNA for the CDR3 is TGTGCCAGCAGGACCGGGACAGGGGCGAACACCGGGGAGCTGTTTTTT. Its protein is CASRTGTGANTGELFF.

In this sample, this clonotype turned up many times. The V gene is TRBV7-2, the J gene TRBJ2-7; D is perhaps TRBD1 (5 bases). The CDR3 is 15 amino acids. CDR1 and CDR2 (germline): SGHTA, FQGNSA. Trimming left V 5 bases short and J 1 base short, with 15 bases between. The CDR3 reads CASSEEIGASYEQYF. CDR3 in DNA: TGTGCCAGCAGCGAAGAAATAGGGGCGTCCTACGAGCAGTACTTC.

The sample holds many counts of this clonotype. V gene TRBV5-1 combines with J gene TRBJ2-2; the match to TRBD1 covers 8 bases. Germline assignment: CDR1 SGHRS and CDR2 YFSETQ. The CDR3 sequence is 15 residues long. The trim removed 4 bases at V and 3 bases at J, leaving 5 bases unmatched. The DNA for the CDR3 is TGCGCCAGCAGCCACGACAGGGGCTACACCGGGGAGCTGTTTTTT. This encodes CASSHDRGYTGELFF.

In its sample, this clonotype was seen many times. The chain uses TRBV14 and TRBJ2-7; D gene unclear. In germline, CDR1 is SGHDN, CDR2 FVKESK. The germline V and J ends were trimmed by 0 bases and 3 bases, with 9 bases remaining between them. The CDR3 runs to 14 residues. The CDR3 DNA reads TGTGCCAGCAGCCAAGATCGGGTACTCTACGAGCAGTACTTC. Translated: CASSQDRVLYEQYF.

The sample holds many counts of this clonotype. V is TRBV7-2 and J is TRBJ2-7; D remains unclear. V lost 5 bases, J lost 1 base, and 6 bases lay in between. Germline V gene data show CDR1 as SGHTA and CDR2 as FQGNSA. The length of the CDR3 is 12 residues. In DNA form, the CDR3 reads TGTGCCAGCAGCGTTGGGTCCTACGAGCAGTACTTC. Residues: CASSVGSYEQYF.

This clonotype was picked up many times. V usage is TRBV5-1 and J usage is TRBJ2-7; D gene ambiguous. The V gene lost 0 bases and the J gene lost 5 bases, with 6 bases spanning the gap. This CDR3 spans 12 amino acids. The germline V gene encodes CDR1 SGHRS and CDR2 YFSETQ. This CDR3 reads CASSLVTDEQYF. In nucleotides, the CDR3 is TGCGCCAGCAGCTTGGTGACGGACGAGCAGTACTTC.